This passage covers 8 T cell receptor beta chains from one sample sequenced in a study of lymphopenia after photon versus proton radiotherapy (dated by TCRdb to the late 2010s). Library construction relied on the immunoSEQ multiplex PCR assay. In TCRdb, the immuneACCESS table is reduced to in-frame sequences with V and J assigned. These tables do not hold every clone; where another copy was compared, an unresolved V gene accounts for under half, and the others remain unexplained. The sample table holds tens of thousands of clones, of which approximately 84% were seen once. Approximately 2% of the sample goes to the ten largest clones. The sample was peripheral blood, taken from a patient treated with proton-based radiotherapy. All receptors derive from a man between 60 and 75 years old with pancreatic cancer.

As DNA, the CDR3 is TGCGCCAGCAGCTTGAGACTAGCGGGAGATACGCAGTATTTT. Amino acids: CASSLRLAGDTQYF. The chain employs TRBV5-1 and TRBJ2-3; 10 nucleotides align to TRBD2. V shed 1 base, J shed 5 bases, and the junction held 1 base outside the gene matches. From germline, CDR1 is SGHRS and CDR2 YFSETQ. CDR3 length equals 14 residues. Combining the CDR3 with reference TRBV5-1 and TRBJ2-3 gives the whole variable domain KAGVTQTPRYLIKTRGQQVTLSCSPISGHRSVSWYQQTPGQGLQFLFEYFSETQRNKGNFPGRFSGRQFSNSRSEMNVSTLELGDSALYLCASSLRLAGDTQYFGPGTRLTVL.

This chain joins TRBV4-3 and TRBJ2-1; TRBD2 aligns across 10 bases. V shed 1 base, J shed 3 bases, and the junction held 0 bases outside the gene matches. The CDR3 covers 15 residues. Germline CDR1 and CDR2: LGHNA and YSLEER. The CDR3 is CASSQGLAGYNEQFF. The CDR3 region has the DNA TGCGCCAGCAGCCAAGGACTAGCGGGCTACAATGAGCAGTTCTTC.

The CDR3 bases are TGCGCCAGCAGCTTGGAACTGAACACTGAAGCTTTCTTT. This translates into CASSLELNTEAFF. The chain joins TRBV5-1 to TRBJ1-1; D is uncertain. This CDR3 has 13 residues. Germline loops: CDR1 SGHRS, CDR2 YFSETQ. With 0 bases removed from V and 0 bases from J, the gap between germline ends came to 3 bases. Using reference TRBV5-1 and TRBJ1-1 for the parts outside the CDR3, the full variable domain is KAGVTQTPRYLIKTRGQQVTLSCSPISGHRSVSWYQQTPGQGLQFLFEYFSETQRNKGNFPGRFSGRQFSNSRSEMNVSTLELGDSALYLCASSLELNTEAFFGQGTRLTVV.

The CDR3 region has the DNA TGCGCCAGCAGCTCCTTGATAGGGAGGAGCGAGCAGTACTTC. Translation gives CASSSLIGRSEQYF. This chain links TRBV5-1 with TRBJ2-7; tentative D call: TRBD2 (6 bases). Looked up from germline, CDR1 is SGHRS and CDR2 is YFSETQ. The V and J ends lost 3 bases and 6 bases respectively, with 16 bases between them. The CDR3 has 14 residues.

This clone has only a few counts. This chain links TRBV6-6 with TRBJ2-5; D perhaps matches TRBD2 (5 bases). V lost 6 bases and J lost 0, with 14 bases in between. CDR1 MNHNY and CDR2 SVGAGI come from the germline V gene (reference sequence). The CDR3 totals 15 residues. In DNA form, the CDR3 reads TGTGCCAGCAGAATGACTATCGGGAACCAAGAGACCCAGTACTTC. Translated: CASRMTIGNQETQYF.

This chain joins TRBV5-4 and TRBJ1-2; tentatively, D is TRBD1 (5 bases). The CDR3 is 14 amino acids. The ends were cut back, 6 bases at V and 8 bases at J, with 20 bases in the middle. Germline V gene sequence: CDR1 SGHNT, CDR2 YYREEE (reference sequence). CDR3 DNA: TGTGCCAGCACCGCCGAGTGGGGGGATTCCGGCTACACCTTC. Protein: CASTAEWGDSGYTF.

V is TRBV4-2 and J is TRBJ2-7; D gene unclear. Germline-derived CDR1 and CDR2 are LGHNA and YNFKEQ. The CDR3 is 14 amino acids. V was cut by 0 bases and J by 6 bases, with 12 bases left in between. For the CDR3, the DNA is TGTGCCAGCAGCCAAGATCCGATCACGATCGAGCAGTACTTC. The encoded protein is CASSQDPITIEQYF.

Points on this clone: Germline and junction disagree at one end, which may indicate a read error. The chain couples TRBV5-1 to TRBJ2-2; tentative D call: TRBD1 (5 bases). Germline-derived CDR1 and CDR2 are SGHRS and YFSETQ. The length of the CDR3 is 16 residues. The DNA of the CDR3 is TGCGCCAGCAGCTTGGGCGGCAGGGCGAACGCCGGGGAGCTGTTTTTT. Its protein is CASSLGGRANAGELFF.